This TCR beta chain is drawn from a study of shared clonotypes between healthy human individuals (dated by TCRdb to 2018 to 2020). Background for the entire study: A few men and a couple of women, aged 18 to 49 years, made up the cohort. Different laboratories and diverse techniques were used to prepare libraries and sequence TCR repertoires, to increase sequencing depth and limit assay-specific biases. The study deeply sequenced blood TCR repertoires of five healthy adults to estimate repertoire size and the extent of clonotype sharing between individuals. Per donor, three plates each were used for CD4 naive and CD4 memory, two for CD8 naive, and one for CD8 memory. Per donor, leukapheresis produced somewhere between about 0.85 and 9.5 billion PBMCs. Overall study outcomes, separate from this receptor: The genetic and exposure-history diversity represented was limited by the small number of donors. Higher generation probabilities were observed for clonotypes shared by all four sorted-subset donors than for non-shared clonotypes. Even with the large sequencing depth, rarefaction of the sorted-subset datasets indicated that sequencing was incomplete. When four donors were compared, the shared fraction of clonotypes was around 5% for naive CD4, over 3% for naive CD8, 2.3% for memory CD4, and under 0.5% for memory CD8. Estimated clonotype richness was generally larger for naive than for memory subsets. Sampling was restricted to blood, and TCR repertoires in tissue are likely to differ from TCR repertoires in blood. Pairwise subsampling led to the expectation that sequencing depth would affect the degree of clonotype sharing among donors.

Using the deep immunoSEQ assay, TCR CDR3 regions were amplified from genomic DNA by multiplex PCR. Genomic DNA extracted from each cell subset was distributed evenly over all wells of several immunoSEQ 96-well plates, and each plate served as one replicate. Each replicate PCR for sorted subsets received around 0.2 ug genomic DNA, equal to about 29,000 T cell genomes. Purified libraries were quantified with a Qubit 3.0 fluorometer, sized on a Bioanalyzer 2100, and re-quantified with the KAPA Library Quantification kit. Every immunoSEQ 96-well plate was sequenced on a dedicated single-read 150-cycle Illumina NextSeq 550 flow cell. In the authors' own workflow: The immunoSEQ output contained only junctional sequences without quality scores, so filtering could not match that applied to full-length reads. Sequences were annotated with PyIR, a Python wrapper for IgBLAST v1.9, and V/J genes and CDR3 were assigned using IMGT germline references. Reads were filtered out if the reads had weak V/J assignments (E-value above 1e-6), no CDR3, stop codons, out-of-frame junctions, or ambiguous translated residues. V3J clonotypes were defined as sequences sharing the same inferred V gene, J gene, and CDR3 amino acid sequence. Percentage overlap between repertoires was calculated by dividing the number of shared unique clonotypes by the size of the smaller repertoire. RTK rarefaction, the Chao1 estimator, and Recon v2.1 estimates of unobserved clonotypes were used to assess repertoire richness. Generation probabilities were computed with OLGA for all TCRbeta clonotypes obtained by the gDNA method from several donors. As stored in TCRdb, this immuneACCESS dataset retains in-frame rearrangements with V and J assigned. A fraction of the clones does not appear; measured against another copy, unresolved V genes explain less than half of the discrepancy, and the remainder lacks a known reason. That table supplies the V and J calls and clone size; D and trimming were determined from the DNA. This sample holds around 2.1 million clones; approximately 94% were observed only once. The leading ten clones occupy 0.1% to 0.15% of the sample.

This clone showed up just once. Its antigen specificity is not known. Base qualities are missing; no much larger clone stands one base away. Healthy HIV-negative adults with no recently reported acute infections or vaccinations were included as donors. Only Caucasian adults living in Nashville, Tennessee, USA were represented among the donors. CD4+ T cells were enriched by magnetic negative selection; naive cells were then positively selected on CD45RA, and the negative fraction formed the memory subset. After blood collection by leukapheresis, PBMCs were isolated using Ficoll-Histopaque density gradient centrifugation and then cryopreserved in the vapor phase of liquid nitrogen. Analytical flow cytometry was used to check the purity and quantity of each magnetically sorted T cell population. Each sorted fraction had its genomic DNA isolated and then quantified by UV absorbance on a Nanodrop 2000c.

Clipping removes 7 bases from V and 6 bases from J, with 14 as the unmatched junction base count. The CDR3 spans 15 residues, from the cysteine through the phenylalanine. Only CDR3 DNA remains: 45 bases, in frame from the first base. CDR1 and CDR2 were assigned from the germline V gene as MNHNS and SASEGT. The TCR comes from a man younger than 35 in good health. This chain joins TRBV6-1 to TRBJ2-7; TRBD1 fits 8 bases in the junction. The sequenced sample was naive CD4+ T cells sorted from blood. The sample's cell subset or site label, decoded: CD45RA+ positively selected. The bases read TGTGCCAGCATTAGACAGGGGACAGGCCAAAGCGAGCAGTACTTC. Its protein product is CASIRQGTGQSEQYF.